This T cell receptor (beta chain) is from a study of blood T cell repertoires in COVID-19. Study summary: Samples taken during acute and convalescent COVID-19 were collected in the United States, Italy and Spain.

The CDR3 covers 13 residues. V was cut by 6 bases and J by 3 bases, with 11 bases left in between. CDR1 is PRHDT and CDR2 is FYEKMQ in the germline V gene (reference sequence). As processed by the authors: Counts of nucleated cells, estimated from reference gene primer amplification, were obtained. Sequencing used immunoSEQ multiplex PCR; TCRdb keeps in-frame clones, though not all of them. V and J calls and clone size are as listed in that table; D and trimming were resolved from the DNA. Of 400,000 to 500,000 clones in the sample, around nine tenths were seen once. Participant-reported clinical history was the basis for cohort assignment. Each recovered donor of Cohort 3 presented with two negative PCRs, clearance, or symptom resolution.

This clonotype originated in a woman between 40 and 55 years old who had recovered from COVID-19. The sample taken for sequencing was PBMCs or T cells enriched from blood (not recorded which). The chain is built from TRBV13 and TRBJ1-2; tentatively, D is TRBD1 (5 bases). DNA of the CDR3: TGTGCCAGCAGTTCGACAGAGGACTATGGCTACACCTTC. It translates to CASSSTEDYGYTF.